This T cell receptor (beta chain) appears in the sequencing data of a study of technical replicates of blood from four donors. The table came from immunoSEQ multiplex PCR; TCRdb's copy has only in-frame clones and leaves some out. The data show 60,000 to 90,000 clones, 95% to 97% seen once. The CDR3 runs to 16 residues. The germline gives CDR1 SGHRS, CDR2 YFSETQ. The V and J ends lost 4 bases and 9 bases, in that order; junction bases with no gene match: 19. The receptor was derived from a human donor in good health. The J gene is TRBJ2-7, the V gene TRBV5-1, with 7 bases aligning to TRBD2. Sequencing was performed on T cells isolated from PBMCs. The DNA for the CDR3 is TGCGCCAGCAGCCCCACCTGGGTAGCGGGCCCGTCGGGGCAGTACTTC. Protein: CASSPTWVAGPSGQYF.